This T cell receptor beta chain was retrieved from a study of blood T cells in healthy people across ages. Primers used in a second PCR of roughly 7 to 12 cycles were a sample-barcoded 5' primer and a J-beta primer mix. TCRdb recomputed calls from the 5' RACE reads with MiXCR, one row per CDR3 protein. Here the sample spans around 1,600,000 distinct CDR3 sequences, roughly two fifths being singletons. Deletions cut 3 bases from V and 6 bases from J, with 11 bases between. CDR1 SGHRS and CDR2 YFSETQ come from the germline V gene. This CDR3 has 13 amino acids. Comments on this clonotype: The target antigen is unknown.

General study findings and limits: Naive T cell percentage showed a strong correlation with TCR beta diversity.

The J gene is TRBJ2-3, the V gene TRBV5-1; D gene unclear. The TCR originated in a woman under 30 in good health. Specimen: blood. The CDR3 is CASSSTVRDTQYF. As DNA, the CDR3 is TGCGCCAGCAGCTCGACCGTGAGGGATACGCAGTATTTT.